This is a list of T cell receptor beta chains from one sample in a study of blood T cell repertoires in COVID-19. Assay: immunoSEQ multiplex PCR; the TCRdb copy retains only in-frame clones and omits some. The table has roughly 90,000 clones, about 91% seen once. Sequencing was carried out using peripheral blood. The receptors derive from a woman aged 80 or over with active COVID-19. Each CDR3 is given without its conserved first and last residue. Each record gives: J gene, V gene, D gene, CDR3 protein. A D gene is named only where the DNA matches it firmly.

TRBJ2-2 TRBV2 TRBD1 ASSEPGQGTNTGELF
TRBJ2-7 TRBV6-5 TRBD2 ASSLAGTSVYEQY
TRBJ1-2 TRBV5-4 NA ASSLGGGYT
TRBJ2-1 TRBV5-6 TRBD2 ASSHQRGAAYNEQF
TRBJ2-1 TRBV10-3 NA AISFPGQGGDNEQF
TRBJ2-2 TRBV27 TRBD1 ASSAISTGLYTGELF
TRBJ1-3 TRBV7-9 NA ASSLRGGGGNTIY
TRBJ2-7 TRBV5-1 NA ASSFGQPGDYEQY
TRBJ2-3 TRBV6-6 TRBD2 ASRTSGRGADTQY
TRBJ2-7 TRBV6-2/TRBV6-3 NA ASSPTGIEQY
TRBJ2-7 TRBV3-1/TRBV3-2 NA ASSQGLFYEQY
TRBJ2-6 TRBV5-1 NA ASGNRVAGANVLT
TRBJ1-2 TRBV19 TRBD1 ASSLHTGGKDYGYT
TRBJ1-3 TRBV9 NA ASSVAPFVSGNTIY
TRBJ2-2 TRBV12-5 TRBD1 ASGLDLRTGFNTGELF
TRBJ2-1 TRBV19 NA ASSAGRRDNEQF
TRBJ2-5 TRBV5-5 NA ASSLFLLHQETQY
TRBJ2-2 TRBV19 TRBD2 ARPPGLANTGELF
TRBJ2-2 TRBV19 NA ASSKPARNTGELF
TRBJ2-5 TRBV2 NA ASAREVQETQY
TRBJ2-1 TRBV4-3 NA ASSQASGFDEQF
TRBJ2-7 TRBV4-1 NA ASSLAMGSYEQY
TRBJ2-3 TRBV18 NA ASSPQGSTDTQY
TRBJ2-5 TRBV4-3 NA ASSQDSTVWETQY
TRBJ2-1 TRBV30 NA AWSARLDNEQF
TRBJ2-1 TRBV30 TRBD1 AWRRQGRSDEQF
TRBJ2-5 TRBV5-1 TRBD2 ASSLGWFGREGETQY
TRBJ1-4 TRBV27 NA ASSSREKLF
TRBJ1-5 TRBV6-2/TRBV6-3 NA ASSYGGSNQPQH
TRBJ2-5 TRBV4-2 TRBD2 ASSQVTSGRGETQY
TRBJ2-1 TRBV7-3 TRBD2 ASSLYENGRAGNEQF
TRBJ1-5 TRBV28 TRBD1 AARGVNQPQH
TRBJ2-7 TRBV12-3/TRBV12-4 NA ASSQDRLYEQY
TRBJ2-5 TRBV5-6 NA ASTWRRGRGETQY
TRBJ1-2 TRBV2 NA ASTGESYGYT
TRBJ1-1 TRBV15 NA ATSTHGYTEAF
TRBJ2-5 TRBV29-1 NA SVEAELQETQY
TRBJ2-3 TRBV5-6 NA ASSLDQGVFTDTQY